These 18 T cell receptor beta chains originate from one sample sequenced in a study of cytomegalovirus exposure and HLA in healthy donors. Use of 60 Vbeta and 13 Jbeta primers characterized the PCR. Only in-frame clones appear in the TCRdb table, and some are missing; sequencing was by immunoSEQ multiplex PCR. The repertoire consists of under 200,000 clones, with about 82% occurring once and the leading ten covering 1%. The sample was PBMCs. The receptors derive from a woman aged 50 to 60 in good health and CMV-seropositive.

This clone was detected only a few times. The J gene is TRBJ2-7, the V gene TRBV7-2, with 8 bases identical to TRBD2. The V and J ends lost 5 bases and 5 bases, in that order; junction bases with no gene match: 11. In germline, CDR1 is SGHTA, CDR2 FQGNSA. CDR3 length: 15 amino acids. CDR3 amino acids: CASSPRGGPSHEQYF. In nucleotides, the CDR3 is TGTGCCAGCAGCCCCCGGGGGGGACCCTCACACGAGCAGTACTTC.

V usage is TRBV4-3 and J usage is TRBJ2-5; D possibly corresponds to TRBD2 (5 bases). Germline values: CDR1 LGHNA, CDR2 YSLEER. The CDR3 has 14 residues. V was pared by 0 bases and J by 2 bases, with 7 bases between. DNA for the CDR3: TGCGCCAGCAGCCAAGAGCTAGCTCAAGAGACCCAGTACTTC. It translates to CASSQELAQETQYF.

This clone turned up a few times. The chain's CDR3 is CASSQVNTQYF. In DNA, the CDR3 is TGTGCCAGCAGCCAAGTAAATACGCAGTATTTT. This sequence joins TRBV14 and TRBJ2-3; D is uncertain. The CDR3 has 11 residues. Trimming removed 1 base at V and 7 bases at J, with 3 bases between. Germline lookup yields CDR1 SGHDN and CDR2 FVKESK.

Worth noting for this clone: At one of its ends the junction is not consistent with the germline gene, which may arise from a read error. V and J are TRBV7-7 and TRBJ2-5, with D tentatively TRBD1 (6 bases). The CDR3 runs 14 residues. Germline CDR1 and CDR2: SSHAT and FNYEAQ (reference sequence). The CDR3 bases are TGTGCTAGCAGCTTAATTTCAGGGGTGGAGACCCAGTACTTC. This codes for CASSLISGVETQYF.

This rearrangement joins TRBV29-1 to TRBJ2-1; 9 bases are shared with TRBD2. Germline CDR1 SQVTM, CDR2 ANQGSEA. The CDR3 is 18 amino acids. V shed 6 bases, J shed 0 bases, and the junction held 15 bases outside the gene matches. In DNA, the CDR3 is TGCAGCGTGGCCCGAGGGAGCGGGAGGATAGGCTCCTACAATGAGCAGTTCTTC. Encoded protein: CSVARGSGRIGSYNEQFF.

The chain has TRBV27 and TRBJ2-7, with 7 bases identical to TRBD1. V lost 3 bases to trimming and J lost 2 bases; unmatched junction nucleotides: 4. CDR3 length equals 14 residues. CDR1 and CDR2 (germline): MNHEY, SMNVEV (reference sequence). The DNA of the CDR3 is TGTGCCAGCAGTTTCGAGACAGGGACCTACGAGCAGTACTTC. Translated: CASSFETGTYEQYF.

V is TRBV27 and J is TRBJ2-1, with D perhaps matching TRBD2 (5 bases). The germline gives CDR1 MNHEY, CDR2 SMNVEV (reference sequence). Between the trimmed V and J ends, which lost 2 bases and 5 bases, there was a span of 10 bases. This CDR3 has 14 amino acids. In DNA, the CDR3 is TGTGCCAGCAGTTTACAAGCGGAAGACAATGAGCAGTTCTTC. Translated: CASSLQAEDNEQFF.

V is TRBV19 and J is TRBJ1-4, with 8 bases identical to TRBD1. The CDR3 sequence is 15 residues long. Germline V gives CDR1 LNHDA, CDR2 SQIVND (reference sequence). The V and J ends lost 3 bases and 7 bases, in that order; junction bases with no gene match: 7. CDR3 in DNA: TGTGCCAGTAGTATGACAGGGGACAGGCGTGAAAAACTGTTTTTT. As protein: CASSMTGDRREKLFF.

V is TRBV27 and J is TRBJ1-6, with D possibly matching TRBD1 (6 bases). Germline V CDR1 and CDR2: MNHEY, SMNVEV (reference sequence). Trimming removed 6 bases from V and 6 bases from J, with 15 bases in between. This CDR3 comprises 15 residues. The CDR3, as DNA: TGTGCCAGCAGGAGGGCCGGACAGTCTAATTCACCCCTCCACTTT. Translating it yields CASRRAGQSNSPLHF.

This clone appeared a few times. The J gene is TRBJ2-1, the V gene TRBV6-6, with D perhaps matching TRBD2 (7 bases). This CDR3 region has 15 residues. Between the trimmed V and J ends, which lost 2 bases and 8 bases, there was a span of 16 bases. Germline values: CDR1 MNHNY, CDR2 SVGAGI (reference sequence). CDR3 bases: TGTGCCAGCAGTTACCGGGGGGCAAGGTTGGATGAGCAGTTCTTC. The encoded protein is CASSYRGARLDEQFF.

The CDR3 is CASSIMTGGDEQYF. In DNA, the CDR3 is TGTGCCAGTAGTATAATGACAGGGGGCGACGAGCAGTACTTC. The V gene is TRBV19, the J gene TRBJ2-7; 10 positions agree with TRBD1. The CDR3 contains 14 residues. From germline, CDR1 is LNHDA and CDR2 SQIVND (reference sequence). The ends lost 2 bases at V and 5 bases at J; junction bases unmatched: 3. Using reference TRBV19 and TRBJ2-7 for the parts outside the CDR3, the full variable domain is DGGITQSPKYLFRKEGQNVTLSCEQNLNHDAMYWYRQDPGQGLRLIYYSQIVNDFQKGDIAEGYSVSREKKESFPLTVTSAQKNPTAFYLCASSIMTGGDEQYFGPGTRLTVT.

The chain links TRBV18 to TRBJ1-2, with TRBD1 matching 8 bases. The V segment lost 5 bases and the J segment 5 bases; nucleotides outside the gene matches: 4. CDR1 is KGHSH, CDR2 LQKENI, per germline. The CDR3 sequence is 13 residues long. DNA of the CDR3: TGTGCCAGCTCAACTGGACAGGGATATGGCTACACCTTC. Its protein product is CASSTGQGYGYTF.

This chain connects TRBV19 to TRBJ1-5; possibly TRBD1 for D (6 bases). The CDR3 contains 13 residues. Germline CDR1 LNHDA, CDR2 SQIVND (reference sequence). Trimming cost V 4 bases and J 5 bases, with 9 bases left between them. CDR3 residues: CASSKGGDQPQHF. CDR3 sequence (DNA): TGTGCCAGTAGTAAAGGGGGGGATCAGCCCCAGCATTTT.

The J gene is TRBJ2-1, the V gene TRBV27, with a tentative D call TRBD2 (6 bases). The ends were cut back, 6 bases at V and 10 bases at J, with 25 bases in the middle. This CDR3 is built from 16 residues. The germline gives CDR1 MNHEY, CDR2 SMNVEV (reference sequence). CDR3 in amino acids: CASRPTGPGVNREQFF. CDR3 nucleotide sequence: TGTGCCAGCAGACCCACCGGGCCGGGGGTCAACAGAGAGCAGTTCTTC.

This clone was counted between two and nine times. The rearrangement uses TRBV28 and TRBJ2-5; D perhaps matches TRBD2 (5 bases). Germline loops: CDR1 MDHEN, CDR2 SYDVKM. V lost 6 bases and J 4 bases, leaving 9 bases between the germline ends. The CDR3 consists of 12 residues. CDR3 nucleotide sequence: TGTGCCAGCAGAGGCGGGCGAGAGACCCAGTACTTC. Translating gives CASRGGRETQYF.

The chain links TRBV6-6 to TRBJ2-3; 11 positions agree with TRBD2. Per the germline V gene, CDR1 is MNHNY and CDR2 is SVGAGI (reference sequence). The CDR3 loop spans 15 amino acids. J gave up 2 bases and V 8 bases, and 6 bases lay outside the gene matches. DNA for the CDR3: TGTGCCAGCCCCAAGACTAGCGGGACCACAGATACGCAGTATTTT. This codes for CASPKTSGTTDTQYF.

The gene calls are TRBV27 and TRBJ2-1; a possible D gene is TRBD2 (7 bases). CDR1 and CDR2 from the germline V gene are MNHEY and SMNVEV (reference sequence). The CDR3 sequence is 13 residues long. Trimming cost V 3 bases and J 8 bases, with 11 bases left between them. CDR3 amino acids: CASSFAGAYEQFF. DNA of the CDR3: TGTGCCAGCAGTTTTGCGGGGGCGTATGAGCAGTTCTTC.

The chain uses TRBV5-6 and TRBJ2-7, with D unclear. Trimming took off 0 bases at V and 3 bases at J, with 16 bases between the two ends. Germline-derived CDR1 and CDR2 are SGHDT and YYEEEE. This CDR3 has 16 amino acids. The CDR3 sequence is CASSLVRGSLNYEQYF. The CDR3 DNA sequence: TGTGCCAGCAGCTTGGTACGAGGCTCCTTAAACTACGAGCAGTACTTC.